This TCR beta chain was recovered during a study of T cell responses to AZD1222 COVID-19 vaccine. Study-wide points: Repertoire samples came only from after the peak T cell response.

A word on this clone: What it binds is unknown.

Assay: immunoSEQ multiplex PCR; the TCRdb copy retains only in-frame clones and omits some. This sample has some 83,000 clones, with about 82% found just once. With V trimmed by 1 base and J by 7 bases, 9 bases remained unmatched. In germline, CDR1 is MNHEY, CDR2 SMNVEV (reference sequence). The CDR3 extends over 16 amino acids. J is TRBJ1-1 and V is TRBV27, with TRBD1 matching 10 bases. The sample consisted of peripheral blood, taken on day 0 of AZD1222 vaccination. The origin of this receptor is an adult in good health. The CDR3 loop reads CASSLWTGGRLGEAFF. CDR3 DNA sequence: TGTGCCAGCAGTTTATGGACAGGGGGGCGTTTAGGTGAAGCTTTCTTT.